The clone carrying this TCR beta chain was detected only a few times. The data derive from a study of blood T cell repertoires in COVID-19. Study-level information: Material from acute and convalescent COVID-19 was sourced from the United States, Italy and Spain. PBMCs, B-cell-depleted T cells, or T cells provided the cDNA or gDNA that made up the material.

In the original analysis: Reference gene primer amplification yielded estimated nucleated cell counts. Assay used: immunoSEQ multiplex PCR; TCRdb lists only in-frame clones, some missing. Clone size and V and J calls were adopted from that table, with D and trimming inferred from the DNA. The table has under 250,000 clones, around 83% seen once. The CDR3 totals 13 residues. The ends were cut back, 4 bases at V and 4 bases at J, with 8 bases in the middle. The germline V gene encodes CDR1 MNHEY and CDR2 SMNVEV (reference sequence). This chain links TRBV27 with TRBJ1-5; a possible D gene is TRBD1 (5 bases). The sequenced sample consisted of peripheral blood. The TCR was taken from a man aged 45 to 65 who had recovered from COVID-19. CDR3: CASSSPGNQPQHF. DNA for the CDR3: TGTGCCAGCAGTTCCCCAGGGAATCAGCCCCAGCATTTT.